The 10 T cell receptor beta chains reported below all come from one sample, sequenced in a study of PD-L1 blockade in urothelial cancer. Libraries were prepared by immunoSEQ multiplex PCR; TCRdb keeps only in-frame clonotypes and omits some of them. In the table there are 20,000 to 25,000 clones, around 90% of which are singletons. The specimen comprised PBMCs, sampled around atezolizumab (anti-PD-L1) treatment. Receptors were obtained from a man aged 50 to 59 with urothelial cancer.

Comment on this clone: The same CDR3 also results from other DNA sequences found in this sample. This chain joins TRBV5-1 and TRBJ2-5; 8 bases are a match to TRBD1. This CDR3 has 13 amino acids. The germline CDR1 and CDR2 sequences are SGHRS and YFSETQ. V was pared by 4 bases and J by 5 bases, with 4 bases of the junction left unmatched. CDR3 in amino acids: CASSQGARETQYF. The CDR3 coding sequence is TGCGCCAGCAGCCAGGGGGCGCGGGAGACCCAGTACTTC.

This clone has just a few counts. The chain has TRBV7-2 and TRBJ1-5, with 9 nucleotides matching TRBD1. CDR1 SGHTA and CDR2 FQGNSA come from the germline V gene. With V trimmed by 5 bases and J by 4 bases, 6 bases remained unmatched. The CDR3 contains 15 residues. CDR3 in DNA: TGTGCCAGCAGCCCTCCGGGACAGGGAAATCAGCCCCAGCATTTT. This translates into CASSPPGQGNQPQHF.

The genes are TRBV11-2 and TRBJ1-6; 7 bases fit TRBD1. Germline CDR1 reads SGHAT; CDR2 reads FQNNGV. Trimming took 5 bases from V and 7 from J; bases not matched to a gene: 14. This CDR3 contains 17 residues. The CDR3 region is CASSPKLGTAINSPLHF. The CDR3 nucleotides are TGTGCCAGCAGCCCGAAACTCGGGACAGCGATCAATTCACCCCTCCACTTT.

The chain has TRBV5-1 and TRBJ1-4; 8 nucleotides match TRBD1. Germline assignment: CDR1 SGHRS and CDR2 YFSETQ. J gave up 8 bases and V 4 bases, and 10 bases lay outside the gene matches. This CDR3 spans 15 amino acids. The CDR3 sequence is CASSKTGVKEEKLFF. CDR3 coding DNA: TGCGCCAGCAGCAAGACAGGGGTCAAGGAGGAAAAACTGTTTTTT.

The chain carries TRBV7-9 and TRBJ2-1; D unresolved. Germline V gene lookup returns CDR1 SEHNR and CDR2 FQNEAQ (reference sequence). The CDR3 length is 12 residues. V lost 3 bases, J lost 4 bases, and 4 bases lay in between. The CDR3 sequence: CASSFPYNEQFF. DNA for the CDR3: TGTGCCAGCAGCTTTCCATACAATGAGCAGTTCTTC.

The chain recombines TRBV5-6 with TRBJ2-5, with 7 bases identical to TRBD1. CDR1 and CDR2 from the germline V gene are SGHDT and YYEEEE. V was clipped by 2 bases and J by 2 bases; unmatched bases: 9. The CDR3 has 16 residues. For the CDR3, the DNA is TGTGCCAGCAGCTTACTAAAGTTGGGACAGCAAGAGACCCAGTACTTC. It codes for CASSLLKLGQQETQYF.

The chain is built from TRBV19 and TRBJ1-2, with 8 bases aligning to TRBD1. V was pared by 6 bases and J by 3 bases, with 15 bases of the junction left unmatched. This CDR3 has 17 residues. Per germline, CDR1 LNHDA and CDR2 SQIVND (reference sequence). The DNA for the CDR3 is TGTGCCAGTAGAAAGGCAGGGGGCGCCTCGGCTGACTATGGCTACACCTTC. It specifies CASRKAGGASADYGYTF.

V gene TRBV10-1 combines with J gene TRBJ2-3; D perhaps matches TRBD1 (5 bases). The CDR3 length is 16 residues. V lost 1 base, J lost 2 bases, and 13 bases lay in between. Looked up from germline, CDR1 is WNHNN and CDR2 is SYGVQD (reference sequence). The CDR3 region is CASSEFGDSYTDTQYF. CDR3 in DNA: TGCGCCAGCAGTGAGTTCGGCGACAGTTACACAGATACGCAGTATTTT.

The J gene is TRBJ2-7, the V gene TRBV28; TRBD2 is a possible D gene (7 bases). The CDR3 loop spans 13 amino acids. Germline CDR1 MDHEN, CDR2 SYDVKM. CDR3 DNA sequence: TGTGCAACCTCGCGGGGGCGCGGGTACGAGCAGTACTTC. Its translation: CATSRGRGYEQYF.

The chain employs TRBV27 and TRBJ2-3, with TRBD1 identical over 7 bases. Germline V gene data show CDR1 as MNHEY and CDR2 as SMNVEV (reference sequence). The CDR3 sequence is 15 residues long. Trimming removed 6 bases from V and 2 bases from J; junction bases left unmatched: 8. CDR3 bases: TGTGCCAGCAGCCTACAGGGGATATACACAGATACGCAGTATTTT. This codes for CASSLQGIYTDTQYF.